What follows are 19 T cell receptor beta chains derived from one specimen sequenced in a study of shared clonotypes between healthy human individuals. Clones were read by immunoSEQ multiplex PCR, and TCRdb kept only the in-frame ones, dropping some. The sample holds about 2.3 million clones, approximately 95% seen once. Input material: naive CD4+ T cells from PBMCs. Subset indicated: CD45RA+ positively selected. These receptors all come from a man aged 18 to 35 in good health. Some clones in this sample may be carry-over from other donors' samples.

Worth noting for this clone: Other DNA sequences from this sample encode an identical CDR3 as well. This chain joins TRBV5-1 and TRBJ2-7; TRBD2 matches 11 bases. This CDR3 comprises 17 residues. Looked up from germline, CDR1 is SGHRS and CDR2 is YFSETQ. Losses at the gene ends were 0 bases for V and 0 bases for J; bases not matched to a gene: 5. The CDR3 protein is CASSLVVAGGSSYEQYF. CDR3 nucleotides: TGCGCCAGCAGCTTGGTGGTAGCGGGAGGGAGCTCCTACGAGCAGTACTTC.

The chain has TRBV7-9 and TRBJ1-2, with D possibly being TRBD1 (6 bases). Trimming shortened V by 5 bases and J by 4 bases, and 14 bases separated the two germline ends. Looked up from germline, CDR1 is SEHNR and CDR2 is FQNEAQ (reference sequence). There are 14 residues in the CDR3. CDR3 in DNA: TGTGCCAGCAGCATAGGGGACACCTCCTATGGCTACACCTTC. Translated: CASSIGDTSYGYTF.

The gene calls are TRBV5-5 and TRBJ1-5; unclear D gene. The germline CDR1 and CDR2 sequences are SGHKS and YYEKEE (reference sequence). The CDR3 length is 13 residues. V lost 4 bases, J lost 1 base, and 6 bases lay in between. CDR3 amino acids: CASSRVSNQPQHF. The DNA of the CDR3 is TGTGCCAGCAGCCGGGTCAGCAATCAGCCCCAGCATTTT. Using reference TRBV5-5 and TRBJ1-5 for the parts outside the CDR3, the full variable domain is DAGVTQSPTHLIKTRGQQVTLRCSPISGHKSVSWYQQVLGQGPQFIFQYYEKEERGRGNFPDRFSARQFPNYSSELNVNALLLGDSALYLCASSRVSNQPQHFGDGTRLSIL.

The chain recombines TRBV29-1 with TRBJ1-2; no clear D. The germline V and J ends were trimmed by 7 bases and 1 base, with 7 bases remaining between them. The CDR3 sequence is 11 residues long. From germline, CDR1 is SQVTM and CDR2 ANQGSEA. CDR3 nucleotides: TGCAGCGGCAGCAGTAACTATGGCTACACCTTC. Its translation is CSGSSNYGYTF. Complete variable domain (other parts from reference TRBV29-1 and TRBJ1-2): SAVISQKPSRDICQRGTSLTIQCQVDSQVTMMFWYRQQPGQSLTLIATANQGSEATYESGFVIDKFPISRPNLTFSTLTVSNMSPEDSSIYLCSGSSNYGYTFGSGTRLTVV.

V usage is TRBV25-1 and J usage is TRBJ2-7, with D perhaps TRBD1 (5 bases). The germline CDR1 and CDR2 sequences are MGHDK and SYGVNS. The CDR3 spans 14 residues. Trimming took off 2 bases at V and 2 bases at J, with 10 bases between the two ends. The CDR3 DNA is TGTGCCAGCAGTGAACCCGACAGACCCTACGAGCAGTACTTC. Translated: CASSEPDRPYEQYF.

The V gene is TRBV19, the J gene TRBJ2-3, with 9 positions matching TRBD2. Looked up from germline, CDR1 is LNHDA and CDR2 is SQIVND (reference sequence). Trimming removed 8 bases from V and 1 base from J; junction bases left unmatched: 4. The CDR3 totals 14 residues. CDR3 in amino acids: CASEEREGTDTQYF. The CDR3 DNA is TGTGCCAGTGAGGAGCGGGAGGGCACAGATACGCAGTATTTT. Complete variable domain (other parts from reference TRBV19 and TRBJ2-3): DGGITQSPKYLFRKEGQNVTLSCEQNLNHDAMYWYRQDPGQGLRLIYYSQIVNDFQKGDIAEGYSVSREKKESFPLTVTSAQKNPTAFYLCASEEREGTDTQYFGPGTRLTVL.

The sample holds one count of this clone. The V call is TRBV7-2, the J call TRBJ2-2; TRBD1 matches 8 bases. The V gene end was trimmed by 1 base and the J gene end by 3 bases; junction bases not matched to a gene: 4. Germline assignment: CDR1 SGHTA and CDR2 FQGNSA. The CDR3 is made up of 16 amino acids. The CDR3 sequence is CASSLGTGLHTGELFF. The CDR3 bases are TGTGCCAGCAGCTTAGGGACAGGGTTGCACACCGGGGAGCTGTTTTTT.

The chain couples TRBV5-4 to TRBJ2-7, with 8 nucleotides matching TRBD2. The V gene's germline CDR1 is SGHNT and CDR2 YYREEE (reference sequence). V shed 0 bases, J shed 2 bases, and the junction held 4 bases outside the gene matches. The CDR3 has 15 residues. The CDR3 reads CASSLGAGAPYEQYF. CDR3 coding DNA: TGTGCCAGCAGCTTGGGAGCGGGAGCTCCCTACGAGCAGTACTTC.

The chain combines TRBV25-1 with TRBJ2-5, with 7 positions matching TRBD1. With 10 bases clipped from V and 5 bases from J, the junction kept 7 bases outside the gene matches. CDR1 and CDR2 from the germline V gene are MGHDK and SYGVNS. CDR3 length: 12 residues. Here the CDR3 reads CATSDRVETQYF. The CDR3 DNA reads as TGTGCCACCTCAGACAGGGTGGAGACCCAGTACTTC.

This chain connects TRBV5-4 to TRBJ2-3; 9 nucleotides line up with TRBD2. This CDR3 region has 17 residues. Germline V gene data show CDR1 as SGHNT and CDR2 as YYREEE (reference sequence). V shed 1 base, J shed 0 bases, and the junction held 6 bases outside the gene matches. The CDR3 loop reads CASSLSGLATSTDTQYF. CDR3 in DNA: TGTGCCAGCAGCTTGAGCGGACTAGCGACTAGCACAGATACGCAGTATTTT.

This chain joins TRBV5-1 and TRBJ2-1; 15 bases match TRBD2. J lost 9 bases, V lost 4 bases, and 8 bases had no gene match. The V gene's germline CDR1 is SGHRS and CDR2 YFSETQ. The CDR3 is 16 amino acids. The CDR3 loop is CASSLRTSGREGEQFF. For the CDR3, the DNA is TGCGCCAGCAGCCTTAGGACTAGCGGGAGGGAGGGTGAGCAGTTCTTC.

The chain links TRBV4-2 to TRBJ2-7, with 12 positions matching TRBD1. The J segment lost 3 bases and the V segment lost 5 bases, leaving 11 bases of the junction unmatched. Germline loops: CDR1 LGHNA, CDR2 YNFKEQ. The CDR3 contains 17 residues. The CDR3 protein is CASSTGHGTGGIYEQYF. In nucleotides, the CDR3 is TGTGCCAGCAGCACAGGACACGGGACAGGGGGCATCTACGAGCAGTACTTC.

The gene calls are TRBV7-6 and TRBJ2-4; 8 bases match TRBD1. CDR1 is SGHVS and CDR2 is FNYEAQ in the germline V gene. CDR3 length: 16 amino acids. J was trimmed by 8 bases and V by 2 bases; bases with no gene match: 11. DNA of the CDR3: TGTGCCAGCAGCTTAAATGGCGCAGGGGGCGCGGACATTCAGTACTTC. Translated, it gives CASSLNGAGGADIQYF.

This chain uses TRBV7-9 with TRBJ2-3; 9 bases are shared with TRBD1. V shed 4 bases and J 4 bases; nucleotides not matched to a gene: 3. This CDR3 spans 14 amino acids. CDR1 SEHNR and CDR2 FQNEAQ come from the germline V gene (reference sequence). In nucleotides, the CDR3 is TGTGCCAGCAGCTCACAGGGGGCGGCAGATACGCAGTATTTT. Protein: CASSSQGAADTQYF.

In its sample, this clone was seen once. The chain carries TRBV7-8 and TRBJ2-5; the match to TRBD1 covers 7 bases. The V and J ends lost 4 bases and 2 bases, in that order; junction bases with no gene match: 10. CDR3 length: 16 residues. Germline V gives CDR1 SGHVS, CDR2 FQNEAQ. CDR3 nucleotide sequence: TGTGCCAGCAGCTCTAGACAGGGAGAATGGCAAGAGACCCAGTACTTC. It specifies CASSSRQGEWQETQYF.

A note on this clone: The sample contains more than one DNA sequence encoding this CDR3. This chain links TRBV5-1 with TRBJ2-5; TRBD2 matches 15 bases. V lost 4 bases and J lost 2; bases outside the gene matches: 3. Germline V gene sequence: CDR1 SGHRS, CDR2 YFSETQ. The CDR3 loop spans 16 amino acids. The CDR3 here is CASSQGLAGGQETQYF. The CDR3 DNA reads TGCGCCAGCAGCCAGGGACTAGCGGGAGGACAAGAGACCCAGTACTTC.

The V and J genes are TRBV11-2 and TRBJ2-7; no reliable D call. V lost 3 bases and J lost 3, with 12 bases in between. The CDR3 is 14 amino acids. The germline V gene has CDR1 SGHAT and CDR2 FQNNGV. CDR3 in amino acids: CASSFLIESYEQYF. CDR3 coding DNA: TGTGCCAGCAGCTTCCTGATAGAGAGCTACGAGCAGTACTTC.

The chain employs TRBV10-2 and TRBJ2-1, with TRBD1 as a possible D gene (5 bases). CDR3 length equals 15 residues. From germline, CDR1 is WSHSY and CDR2 SAAADI. Between the trimmed V and J ends, which lost 1 base and 1 base, there was a span of 8 bases. The CDR3 here is CASSEWGGSYNEQFF. The DNA for the CDR3 is TGCGCCAGCAGTGAGTGGGGCGGTTCCTACAATGAGCAGTTCTTC.

The V call is TRBV11-3, the J call TRBJ1-1; 7 positions agree with TRBD1. This CDR3 contains 13 residues. Germline V lookup: CDR1 SGHNT, CDR2 YENEEA. Trimming removed 4 bases from V and 4 bases from J; junction bases left unmatched: 3. The chain's CDR3 is CASSSQGSTEAFF. Written as DNA, the CDR3 is TGTGCCAGCAGCTCACAGGGGAGCACTGAAGCTTTCTTT.